This record looks at one T cell receptor beta chain sequence and its context. Its matching antigen is unknown. In germline, CDR1 is KGHSH, CDR2 LQKENI. The CDR3 sequence is 19 residues long. Trimming took off 2 bases at V and 1 base at J, with 21 bases between the two ends. This entry belongs to a study of OX40 agonist ivuxolimab in advanced cancers. Looking at the study overall: Each dose-escalation patient presented with hepatocellular carcinoma, melanoma, renal cell or head and neck cancer. Earlier treatment with anti-PD-1, anti-PD-L1 or anti-CTLA-4 was permitted, and over 35% had received some. Notes on the study in general: On average, CD8+ T cells had more expanded clones than CD4+.

The repertoire was sequenced with immunoSEQ multiplex PCR; TCRdb's copy has only in-frame clones and lacks some. This sample has some 49,000 clones, with roughly four fifths found just once. J is TRBJ1-5 and V is TRBV18; D gene uncertain. Sequences were derived from CD4+ or CD8+ T cells sorted from blood, sampled in a trial of the OX40 agonist ivuxolimab. The TCR comes from an adult with an advanced solid tumor such as melanoma, head and neck, liver or kidney cancer. CDR3 in amino acids: CASSPSSGQESISNQPQHF. The CDR3 nucleotides read TGTGCCAGCTCACCAAGTTCGGGCCAGGAGTCTATAAGCAATCAGCCCCAGCATTTT.